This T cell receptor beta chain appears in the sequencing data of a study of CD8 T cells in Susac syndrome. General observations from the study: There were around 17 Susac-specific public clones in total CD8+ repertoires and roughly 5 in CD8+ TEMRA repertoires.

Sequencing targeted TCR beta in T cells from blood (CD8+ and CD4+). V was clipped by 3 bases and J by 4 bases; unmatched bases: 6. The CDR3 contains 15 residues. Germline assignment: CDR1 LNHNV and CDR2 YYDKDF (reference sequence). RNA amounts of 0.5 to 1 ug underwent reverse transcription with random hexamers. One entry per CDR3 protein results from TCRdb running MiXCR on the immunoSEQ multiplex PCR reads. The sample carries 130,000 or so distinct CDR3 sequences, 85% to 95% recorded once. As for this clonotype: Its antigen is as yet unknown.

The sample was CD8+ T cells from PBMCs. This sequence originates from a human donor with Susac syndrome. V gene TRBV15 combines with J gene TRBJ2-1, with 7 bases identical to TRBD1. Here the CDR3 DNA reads TGTGCCACCAGCAGGGGACAGAGTGGGTACAATGAGCAGTTCTTC. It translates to CATSRGQSGYNEQFF.